Sequencing of this T cell receptor (beta chain) was carried out in a study of control samples from healthy donors and cancer patients. The assay was immunoSEQ multiplex PCR, and TCRdb's table has in-frame clones only and misses some. The data contain some 120,000 clones, 90% to 95% of them singletons. Sequencing used PBMCs. The sequence derives from a middle-aged man with head and neck cancer.

The CDR3: CASSSGGGQGYTGELFF. In DNA form, the CDR3 reads TGCGCCAGCAGTTCCGGAGGGGGACAGGGGTACACCGGGGAGCTGTTTTTT. This rearrangement joins TRBV4-3 to TRBJ2-2; TRBD1 agrees at 10 bases. The CDR3 contains 17 residues. Germline V CDR1 and CDR2: LGHNA, YSLEER. With 6 bases clipped from V and 3 bases from J, the junction kept 10 bases outside the gene matches.